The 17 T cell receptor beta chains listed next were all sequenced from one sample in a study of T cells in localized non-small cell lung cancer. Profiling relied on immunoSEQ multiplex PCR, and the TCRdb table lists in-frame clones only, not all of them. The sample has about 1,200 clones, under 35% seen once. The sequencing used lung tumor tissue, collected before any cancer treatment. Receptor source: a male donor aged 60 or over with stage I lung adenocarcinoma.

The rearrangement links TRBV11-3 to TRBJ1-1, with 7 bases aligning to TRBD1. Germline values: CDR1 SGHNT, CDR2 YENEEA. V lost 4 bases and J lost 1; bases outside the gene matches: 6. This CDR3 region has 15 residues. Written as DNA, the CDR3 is TGTGCCAGCAGCTCCCGGACAGGACCGAACACTGAAGCTTTCTTT. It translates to CASSSRTGPNTEAFF.

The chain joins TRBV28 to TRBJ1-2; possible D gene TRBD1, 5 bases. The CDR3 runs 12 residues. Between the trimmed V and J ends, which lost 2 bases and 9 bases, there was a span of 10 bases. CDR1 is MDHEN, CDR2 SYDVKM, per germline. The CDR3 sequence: CASSLRGTSYTF. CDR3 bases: TGTGCCAGCAGTTTACGGGGGACTAGCTACACCTTC.

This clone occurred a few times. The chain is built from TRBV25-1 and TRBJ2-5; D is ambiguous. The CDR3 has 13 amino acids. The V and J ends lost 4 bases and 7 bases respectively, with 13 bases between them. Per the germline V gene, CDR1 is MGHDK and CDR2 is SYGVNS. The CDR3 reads CASSAPPVGTQYF. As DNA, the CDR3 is TGTGCCAGCAGTGCCCCCCCAGTTGGGACCCAGTACTTC. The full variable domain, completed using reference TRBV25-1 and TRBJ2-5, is EADIYQTPRYLVIGTGKKITLECSQTMGHDKMYWYQQDPGMELHLIHYSYGVNSTEKGDLSSESTVSRIRTEHFPLTLESARPSHTSQYLCASSAPPVGTQYFGPGTRLLVL.

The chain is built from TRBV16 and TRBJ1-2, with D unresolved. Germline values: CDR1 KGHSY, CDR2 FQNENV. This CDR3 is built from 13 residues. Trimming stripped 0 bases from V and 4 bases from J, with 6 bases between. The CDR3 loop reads CASSQSAAYGYTF. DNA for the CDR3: TGTGCCAGCAGCCAATCGGCAGCCTATGGCTACACCTTC.

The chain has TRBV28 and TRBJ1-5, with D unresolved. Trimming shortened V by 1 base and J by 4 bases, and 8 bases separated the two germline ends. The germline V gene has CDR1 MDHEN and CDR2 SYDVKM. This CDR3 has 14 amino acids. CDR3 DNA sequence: TGTGCCAGCAGTTTATCCCTCGATAATCAGCCCCAGCATTTT. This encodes CASSLSLDNQPQHF. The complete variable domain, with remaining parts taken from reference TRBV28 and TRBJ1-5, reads DVKVTQSSRYLVKRTGEKVFLECVQDMDHENMFWYRQDPGLGLRLIYFSYDVKMKEKGDIPEGYSVSREKKERFSLILESASTNQTSMYLCASSLSLDNQPQHFGDGTRLSIL.

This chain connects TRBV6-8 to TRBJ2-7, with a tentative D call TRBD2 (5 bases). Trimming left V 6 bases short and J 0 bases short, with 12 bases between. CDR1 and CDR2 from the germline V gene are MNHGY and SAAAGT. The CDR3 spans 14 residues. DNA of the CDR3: TGTGCCAGCAGCCCGGCGGGTACCTCCTACGAGCAGTACTTC. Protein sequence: CASSPAGTSYEQYF.

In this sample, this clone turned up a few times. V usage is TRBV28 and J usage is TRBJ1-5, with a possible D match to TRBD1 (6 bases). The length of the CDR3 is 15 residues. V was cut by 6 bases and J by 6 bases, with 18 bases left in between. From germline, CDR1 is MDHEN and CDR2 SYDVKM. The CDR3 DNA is TGTGCCAGCAGCCCGGGGGGGGGCTACGTTCAGCCCCAGCATTTT. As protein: CASSPGGGYVQPQHF.

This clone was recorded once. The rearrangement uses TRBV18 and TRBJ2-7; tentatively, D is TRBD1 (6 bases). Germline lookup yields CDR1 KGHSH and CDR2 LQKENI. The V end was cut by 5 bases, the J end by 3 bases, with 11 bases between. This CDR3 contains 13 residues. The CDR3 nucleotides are TGTGCCAGCTCAGACGGGACATACTACGAGCAGTACTTC. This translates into CASSDGTYYEQYF.

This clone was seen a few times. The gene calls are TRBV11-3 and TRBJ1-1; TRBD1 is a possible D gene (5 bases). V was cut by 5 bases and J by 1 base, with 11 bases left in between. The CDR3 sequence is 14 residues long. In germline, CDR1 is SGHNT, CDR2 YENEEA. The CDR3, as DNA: TGTGCCAGCAGCCCTTGGGGGACGAACACTGAAGCTTTCTTT. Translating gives CASSPWGTNTEAFF.

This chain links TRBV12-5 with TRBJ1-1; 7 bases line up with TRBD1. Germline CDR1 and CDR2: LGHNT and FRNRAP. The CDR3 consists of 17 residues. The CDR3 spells CASTRRGRTKGDTEAFF. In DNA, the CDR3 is TGTGCCAGCACCCGAAGGGGGCGGACAAAGGGGGACACTGAAGCTTTCTTT.

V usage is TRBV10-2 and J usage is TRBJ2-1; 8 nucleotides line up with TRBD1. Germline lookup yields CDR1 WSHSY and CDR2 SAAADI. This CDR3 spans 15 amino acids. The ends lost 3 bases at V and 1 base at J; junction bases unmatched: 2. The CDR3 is CASSEQGGSYNEQFF. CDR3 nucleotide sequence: TGCGCCAGCAGTGAACAGGGGGGTTCCTACAATGAGCAGTTCTTC.

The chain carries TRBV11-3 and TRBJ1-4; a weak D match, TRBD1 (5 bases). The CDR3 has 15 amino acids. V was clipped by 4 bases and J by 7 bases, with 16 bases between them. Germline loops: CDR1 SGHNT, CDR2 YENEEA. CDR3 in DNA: TGTGCCAGCAGCTCAAATCTGGGGGTCCGTGAAAAACTGTTTTTT. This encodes CASSSNLGVREKLFF.

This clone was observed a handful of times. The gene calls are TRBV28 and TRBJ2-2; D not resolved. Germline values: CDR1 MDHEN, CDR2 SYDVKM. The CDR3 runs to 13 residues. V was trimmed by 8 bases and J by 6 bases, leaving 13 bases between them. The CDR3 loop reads CASVRDGAGELFF. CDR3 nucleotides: TGTGCCAGCGTGCGTGATGGAGCCGGGGAGCTGTTTTTT.

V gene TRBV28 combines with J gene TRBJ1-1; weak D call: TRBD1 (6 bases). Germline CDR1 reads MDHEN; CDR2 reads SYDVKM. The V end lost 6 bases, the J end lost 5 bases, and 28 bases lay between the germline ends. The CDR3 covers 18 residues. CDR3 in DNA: TGTGCCAGCAGCCTATTCGGGGTGGACAGCCCCACGAGGACTGAAGCTTTCTTT. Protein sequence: CASSLFGVDSPTRTEAFF.

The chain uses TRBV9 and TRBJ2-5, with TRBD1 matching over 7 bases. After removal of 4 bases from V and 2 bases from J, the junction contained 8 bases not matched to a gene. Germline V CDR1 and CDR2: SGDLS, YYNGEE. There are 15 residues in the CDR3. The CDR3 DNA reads TGTGCCAGCAGCTTCCGACAGGGCCGGCAAGAGACCCAGTACTTC. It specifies CASSFRQGRQETQYF.

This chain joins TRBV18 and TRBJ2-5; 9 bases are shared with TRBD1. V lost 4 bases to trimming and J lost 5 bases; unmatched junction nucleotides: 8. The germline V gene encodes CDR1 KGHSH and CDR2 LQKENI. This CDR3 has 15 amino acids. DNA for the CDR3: TGTGCCAGCTCACAACCGGGACAGGGACGCGAGACCCAGTACTTC. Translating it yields CASSQPGQGRETQYF.

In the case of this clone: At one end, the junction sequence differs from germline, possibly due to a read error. The CDR3 coding sequence is TGTGCCAGCAACCAAGGGTCGGGCACCGGGGAGCTGTTTTTT. It yields the protein CASNQGSGTGELFF. The V call is TRBV14, the J call TRBJ2-2, with D unclear. Germline CDR1 SGHDN, CDR2 FVKESK. The CDR3 has 14 residues.